This T cell receptor beta chain was captured in a study of T cells in Graves' hyperthyroidism and ophthalmopathy. Graves' hyperthyroidism was deemed stable absent ophthalmopathy progression within 18 months. Patients aged 18 to 65 with hyperthyroidism were newly diagnosed, with duration under 2 months. In making diagnoses, clinical symptoms, serum thyroxine and TRAb, thyroid ultrasound and orbital computed tomography were all used. RNA transcripts provided the source from which TCR beta CDR3 regions were amplified. When the TCR CDR3 underwent first-round RT-PCR, the HTBI primer set was used. TCRdb recomputed calls from the multiplex PCR reads with MiXCR, one row per CDR3 protein. Counted here are 94,000 or so distinct CDR3 sequences, roughly half occurring once; the ten biggest clones make up 27%. The ends were cut back, 8 bases at V and 8 bases at J, with 22 bases in the middle. The CDR3 has 13 residues. Looked up from germline, CDR1 is SQVTM and CDR2 is ANQGSEA.

This chain links TRBV29-1 with TRBJ2-7; possibly TRBD1 for D (8 bases). The sequenced material came from blood. The sequence derives from a woman aged 40-49 years with Graves' hyperthyroidism. The DNA for the CDR3 is TGCAGCTTGACAGGGGCGGGAGCCAGGAAGCAGTACTTC. This translates into CSLTGAGARKQYF.